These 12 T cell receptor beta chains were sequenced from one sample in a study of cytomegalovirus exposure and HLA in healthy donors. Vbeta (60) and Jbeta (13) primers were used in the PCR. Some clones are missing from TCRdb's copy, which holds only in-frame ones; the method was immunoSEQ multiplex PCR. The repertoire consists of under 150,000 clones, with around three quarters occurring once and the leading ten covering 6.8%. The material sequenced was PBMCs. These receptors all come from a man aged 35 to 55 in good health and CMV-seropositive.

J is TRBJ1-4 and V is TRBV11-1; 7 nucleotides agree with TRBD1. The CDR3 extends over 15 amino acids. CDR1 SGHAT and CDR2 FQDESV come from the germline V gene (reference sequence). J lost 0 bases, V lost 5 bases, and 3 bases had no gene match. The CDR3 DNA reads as TGTGCCAGCAGCCGTACAGGGGCAACTAATGAAAAACTGTTTTTT. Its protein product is CASSRTGATNEKLFF. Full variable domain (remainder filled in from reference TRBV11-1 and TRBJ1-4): EAEVAQSPRYKITEKSQAVAFWCDPISGHATLYWYRQILGQGPELLVQFQDESVVDDSQLPKDRFSAERLKGVDSTLKIQPAELGDSAMYLCASSRTGATNEKLFFGSGTQLSVL.

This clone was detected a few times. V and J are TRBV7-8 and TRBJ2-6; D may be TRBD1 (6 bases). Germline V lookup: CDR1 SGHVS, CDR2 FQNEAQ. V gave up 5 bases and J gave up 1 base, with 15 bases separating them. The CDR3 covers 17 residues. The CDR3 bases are TGTGCCAGCAGCCCAAGACAAGGGACATCTGGGGCCAACGTCCTGACTTTC. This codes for CASSPRQGTSGANVLTF.

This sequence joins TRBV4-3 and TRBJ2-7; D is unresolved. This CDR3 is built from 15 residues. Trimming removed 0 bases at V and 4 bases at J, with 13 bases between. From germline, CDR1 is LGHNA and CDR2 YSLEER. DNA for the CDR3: TGCGCCAGCAGCCAAGATTATAACGGTTTTTACGAGCAGTACTTC. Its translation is CASSQDYNGFYEQYF.

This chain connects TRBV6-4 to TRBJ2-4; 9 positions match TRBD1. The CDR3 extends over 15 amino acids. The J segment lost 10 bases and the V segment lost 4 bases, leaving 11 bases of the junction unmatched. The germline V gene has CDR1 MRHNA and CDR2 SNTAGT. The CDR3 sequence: CASSALPGQGGIQYF. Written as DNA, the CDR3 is TGTGCCAGCAGTGCCCTCCCGGGACAGGGCGGGATTCAGTACTTC.

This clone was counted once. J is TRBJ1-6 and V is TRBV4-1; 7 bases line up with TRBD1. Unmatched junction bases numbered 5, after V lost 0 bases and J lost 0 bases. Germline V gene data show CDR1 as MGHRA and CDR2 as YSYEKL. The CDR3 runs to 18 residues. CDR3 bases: TGCGCCAGCAGCCAAGATACGGGACAGAGCTCCTATAATTCACCCCTCCACTTT. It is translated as CASSQDTGQSSYNSPLHF.

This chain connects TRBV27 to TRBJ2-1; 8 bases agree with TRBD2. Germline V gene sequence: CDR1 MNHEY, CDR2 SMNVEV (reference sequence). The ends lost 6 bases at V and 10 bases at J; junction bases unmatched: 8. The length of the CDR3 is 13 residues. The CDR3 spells CASSPGIAGEQFF. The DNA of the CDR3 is TGTGCCAGCAGCCCAGGTATAGCGGGGGAGCAGTTCTTC.

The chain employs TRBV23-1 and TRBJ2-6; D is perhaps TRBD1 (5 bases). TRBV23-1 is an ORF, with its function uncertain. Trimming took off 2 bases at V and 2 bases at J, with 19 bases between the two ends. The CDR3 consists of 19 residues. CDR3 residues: CASSQLPVRVTPGANVLTF. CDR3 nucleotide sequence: TGCGCCAGCAGTCAACTCCCTGTCAGGGTAACTCCTGGGGCCAACGTCCTGACTTTC.

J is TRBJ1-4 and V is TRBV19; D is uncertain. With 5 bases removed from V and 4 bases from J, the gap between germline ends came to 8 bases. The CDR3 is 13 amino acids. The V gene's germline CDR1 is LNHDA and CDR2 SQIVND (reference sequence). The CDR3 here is CASSSGLNEKLFF. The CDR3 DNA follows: TGTGCCAGTAGTTCCGGACTTAATGAAAAACTGTTTTTT.

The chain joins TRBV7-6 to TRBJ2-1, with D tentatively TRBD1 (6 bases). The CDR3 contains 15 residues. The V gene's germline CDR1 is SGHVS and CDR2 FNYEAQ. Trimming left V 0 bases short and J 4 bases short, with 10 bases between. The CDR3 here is CASSLALTGYNEQFF. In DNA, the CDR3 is TGTGCCAGCAGCTTAGCCTTGACAGGATACAATGAGCAGTTCTTC.

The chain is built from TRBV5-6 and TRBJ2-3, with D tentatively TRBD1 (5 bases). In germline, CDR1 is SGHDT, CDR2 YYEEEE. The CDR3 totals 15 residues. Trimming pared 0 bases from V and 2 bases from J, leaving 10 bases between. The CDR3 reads CASSLVGHNTDTQYF. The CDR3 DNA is TGTGCCAGCAGCTTGGTGGGGCACAACACAGATACGCAGTATTTT. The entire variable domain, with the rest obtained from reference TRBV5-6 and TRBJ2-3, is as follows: DAGVTQSPTHLIKTRGQQVTLRCSPKSGHDTVSWYQQALGQGPQFIFQYYEEEERQRGNFPDRFSGHQFPNYSSELNVNALLLGDSALYLCASSLVGHNTDTQYFGPGTRLTVL.

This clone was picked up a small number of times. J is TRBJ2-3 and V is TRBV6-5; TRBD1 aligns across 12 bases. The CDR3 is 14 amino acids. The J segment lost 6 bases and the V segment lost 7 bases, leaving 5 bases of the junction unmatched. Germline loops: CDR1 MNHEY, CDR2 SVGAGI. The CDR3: CASKRDRGLDTQYF. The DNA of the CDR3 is TGTGCCAGCAAGCGGGACAGGGGGCTTGATACGCAGTATTTT.

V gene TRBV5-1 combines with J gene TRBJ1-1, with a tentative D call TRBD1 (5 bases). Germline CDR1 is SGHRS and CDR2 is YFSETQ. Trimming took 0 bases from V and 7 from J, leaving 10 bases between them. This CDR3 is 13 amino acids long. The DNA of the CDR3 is TGCGCCAGCAGCTTGGTTTTGGGGGGTGAAGCTTTCTTT. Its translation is CASSLVLGGEAFF.